These T cell receptor beta chains were read from a single sample in a study of blood T cell repertoires in COVID-19. Using immunoSEQ multiplex PCR, the repertoire was profiled, and TCRdb retains in-frame clones only, with some absent. The sample has some 160,000 clones, roughly 80% seen once. The sample was peripheral blood. Receptors were obtained from a woman of 80 years or more with COVID-19, enrolled during active disease. Both conserved end residues are part of each CDR3. The D gene is left open where the match is weak. Part of the rows lack a size; the others show once, few, many or a class for expanded clones.

cdr3_aa	cdr3_nt	clone_size	d_call	v_call	j_call
CASSPRGGGVNTEAFF	TGTGCCAGCAGCCCCAGAGGGGGGGGAGTGAACACTGAAGCTTTCTTT	-	-	TRBV3-1/TRBV3-2	TRBJ1-1
CATMRSGSAGNTIYF	TGTGCCACCATGAGGTCCGGCAGTGCTGGAAACACCATATATTTT	-	-	TRBV6-5	TRBJ1-3
CASSVAQNTEAFF	TGTGCCAGCAGCGTTGCACAGAACACTGAAGCTTTCTTT	few	-	TRBV9	TRBJ1-1
CASSIRRRARGEQYF	TGTGCCAGCAGTATTCGGCGGAGGGCTAGGGGCGAGCAGTACTTC	-	-	TRBV28	TRBJ2-7
CASRQQETQYF	TGTGCCAGCAGGCAGCAAGAGACCCAGTACTTC	-	-	TRBV2	TRBJ2-5
CASSGTSTRGELFF	TGTGCCAGCAGCGGGACTAGCACTAGGGGGGAGCTGTTTTTT	once	TRBD2	TRBV27	TRBJ2-2
CASKGQVNEKLFF	TGTGCCAGCAAGGGGCAGGTTAATGAAAAACTGTTTTTT	-	-	TRBV2	TRBJ1-4
CASSPGRGQRETQYF	TGTGCCAGCAGCCCCGGGAGGGGGCAACGAGAGACCCAGTACTTC	-	-	TRBV7-3	TRBJ2-5
CASSQAQNYGYTF	TGTGCCAGCAGCCAAGCACAGAACTATGGCTACACCTTC	-	-	TRBV3-1/TRBV3-2	TRBJ1-2
CASSLGTVQETQYF	TGCGCCAGCAGCTTGGGGACAGTCCAAGAGACCCAGTACTTC	-	-	TRBV5-1	TRBJ2-5
CASTTQGISTEAFF	TGCGCCAGCACCACACAGGGGATTAGCACTGAAGCTTTCTTT	few	TRBD1	TRBV5-1	TRBJ1-1
CATSRDQAVRNEQFF	TGTGCCACCAGCAGAGATCAGGCAGTCCGGAATGAGCAGTTCTTC	-	-	TRBV15	TRBJ2-1
CASRLLLAGETQYF	TGTGCCAGCAGACTATTACTAGCAGGGGAGACCCAGTACTTC	-	-	TRBV6-5	TRBJ2-5
CASSETRQPQHF	TGCGCCAGCAGTGAGACGCGGCAGCCCCAGCATTTT	-	-	TRBV10-1	TRBJ1-5
CASSEARGTEAFF	TGTGCCAGCAGTGAGGCAAGGGGGACTGAAGCTTTCTTT	once	-	TRBV2	TRBJ1-1
CASSRGRASDQPQHF	TGTGCCAGCTCACGGGGGAGGGCTAGCGATCAGCCCCAGCATTTT	-	-	TRBV18	TRBJ1-5
CASDGGADEQFF	TGTGCCAGCGACGGGGGGGCCGATGAGCAGTTCTTC	-	TRBD2	TRBV24-1	TRBJ2-1
CASGTGISPLHF	TGTGCCAGCGGGACAGGGATCTCACCCCTCCACTTT	-	TRBD1	TRBV10-3	TRBJ1-6
CASSEPQGTGGGRPTQRSYNEQFF	TGTGCCAGCAGTGAACCCCAAGGGACTGGAGGTGGTAGACCCACGCAGCGCTCCTACAATGAGCAGTTCTTC	-	-	TRBV2	TRBJ2-1
CASSPLGPRSYGYTF	TGTGCCAGCTCACCCCTCGGTCCTCGGAGCTATGGCTACACCTTC	-	-	TRBV18	TRBJ1-2
CASSQDSRDTVGRLFF	TGCGCCAGCAGCCAAGATAGCCGGGACACCGTTGGGAGACTGTTTTTT	-	-	TRBV4-1	TRBJ1-4
CAATGDNQPQHF	TGTGCCGCTACAGGGGACAATCAGCCCCAGCATTTT	few	TRBD1	TRBV10-3	TRBJ1-5
CASSLDPGEGNSPLHF	TGCGCCAGCAGCTTGGACCCAGGGGAGGGAAATTCACCCCTCCACTTT	-	-	TRBV5-1	TRBJ1-6
CASLGGSSGNTIYF	TGTGCCAGCCTGGGGGGGAGCTCTGGAAACACCATATATTTT	-	-	TRBV28	TRBJ1-3